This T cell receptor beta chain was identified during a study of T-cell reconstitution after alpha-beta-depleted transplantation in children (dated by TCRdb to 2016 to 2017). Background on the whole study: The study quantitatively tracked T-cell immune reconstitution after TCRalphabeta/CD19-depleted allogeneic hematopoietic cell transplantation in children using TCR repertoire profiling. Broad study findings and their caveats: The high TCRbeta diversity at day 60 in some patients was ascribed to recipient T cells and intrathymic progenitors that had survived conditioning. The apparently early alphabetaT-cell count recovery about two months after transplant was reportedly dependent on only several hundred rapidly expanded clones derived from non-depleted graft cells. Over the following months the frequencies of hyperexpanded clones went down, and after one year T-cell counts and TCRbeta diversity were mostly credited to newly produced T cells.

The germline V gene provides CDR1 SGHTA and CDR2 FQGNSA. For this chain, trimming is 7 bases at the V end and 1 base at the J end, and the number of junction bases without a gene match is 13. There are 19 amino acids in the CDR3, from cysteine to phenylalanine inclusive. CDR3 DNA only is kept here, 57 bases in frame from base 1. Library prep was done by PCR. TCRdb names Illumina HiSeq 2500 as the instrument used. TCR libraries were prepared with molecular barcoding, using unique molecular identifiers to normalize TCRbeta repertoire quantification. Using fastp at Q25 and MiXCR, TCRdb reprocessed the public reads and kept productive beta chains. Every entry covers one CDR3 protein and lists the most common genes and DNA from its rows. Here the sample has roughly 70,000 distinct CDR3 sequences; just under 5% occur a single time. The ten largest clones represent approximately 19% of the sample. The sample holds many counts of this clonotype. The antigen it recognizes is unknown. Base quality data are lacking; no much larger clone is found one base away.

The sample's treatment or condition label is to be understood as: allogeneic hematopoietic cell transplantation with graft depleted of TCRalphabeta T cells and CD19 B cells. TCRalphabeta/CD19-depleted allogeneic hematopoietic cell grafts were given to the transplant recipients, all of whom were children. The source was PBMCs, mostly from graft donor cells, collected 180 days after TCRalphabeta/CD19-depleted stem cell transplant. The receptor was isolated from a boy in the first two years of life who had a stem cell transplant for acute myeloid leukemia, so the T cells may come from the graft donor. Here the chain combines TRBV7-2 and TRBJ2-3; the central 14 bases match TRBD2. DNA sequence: TGTGCCAGCATCAACCACCAGGGACTAGCGGGGGACCGCACAGATACGCAGTATTTT. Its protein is CASINHQGLAGDRTDTQYF.